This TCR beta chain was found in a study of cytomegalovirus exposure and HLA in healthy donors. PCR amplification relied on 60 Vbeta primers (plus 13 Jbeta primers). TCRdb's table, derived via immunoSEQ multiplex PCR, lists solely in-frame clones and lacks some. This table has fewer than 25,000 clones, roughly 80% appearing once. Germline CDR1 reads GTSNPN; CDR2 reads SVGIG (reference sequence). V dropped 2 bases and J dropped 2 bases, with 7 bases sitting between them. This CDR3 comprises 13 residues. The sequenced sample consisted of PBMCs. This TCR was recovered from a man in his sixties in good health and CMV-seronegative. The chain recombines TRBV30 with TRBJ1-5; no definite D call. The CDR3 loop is CAWSRQGNQPQHF. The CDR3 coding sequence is TGTGCCTGGAGTCGGCAGGGCAATCAGCCCCAGCATTTT.